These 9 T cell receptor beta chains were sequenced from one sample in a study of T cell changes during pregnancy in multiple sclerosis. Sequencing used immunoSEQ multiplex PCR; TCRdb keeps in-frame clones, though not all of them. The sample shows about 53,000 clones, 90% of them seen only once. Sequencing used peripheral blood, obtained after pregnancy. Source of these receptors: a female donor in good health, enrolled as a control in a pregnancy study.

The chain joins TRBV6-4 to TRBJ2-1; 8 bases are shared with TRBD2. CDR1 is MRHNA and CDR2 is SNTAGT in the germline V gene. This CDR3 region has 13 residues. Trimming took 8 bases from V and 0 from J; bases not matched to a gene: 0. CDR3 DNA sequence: TGTGCCAGCGGGACTAGCTCCTACAATGAGCAGTTCTTC. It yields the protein CASGTSSYNEQFF.

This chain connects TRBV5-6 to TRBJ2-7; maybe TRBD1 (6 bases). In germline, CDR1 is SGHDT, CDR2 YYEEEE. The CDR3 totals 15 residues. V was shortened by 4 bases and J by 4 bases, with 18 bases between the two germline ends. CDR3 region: CASSGGTGHQYEQYF. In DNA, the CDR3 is TGTGCCAGCAGCGGGGGCACCGGACATCAATACGAGCAGTACTTC.

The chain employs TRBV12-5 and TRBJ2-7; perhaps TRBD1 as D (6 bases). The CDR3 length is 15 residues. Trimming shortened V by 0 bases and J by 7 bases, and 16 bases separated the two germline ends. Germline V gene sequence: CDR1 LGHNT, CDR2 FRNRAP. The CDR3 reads CASGLVLRGSGEQYF. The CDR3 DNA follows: TGTGCTAGTGGTTTGGTACTAAGGGGGTCGGGAGAGCAGTACTTC.

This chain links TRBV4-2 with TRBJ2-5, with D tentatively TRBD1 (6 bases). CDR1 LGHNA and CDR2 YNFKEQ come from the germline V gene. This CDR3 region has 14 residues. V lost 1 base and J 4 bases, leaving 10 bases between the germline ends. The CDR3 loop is CASSQGGPPETQYF. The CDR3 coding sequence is TGTGCCAGCAGCCAAGGGGGGCCACCAGAGACCCAGTACTTC.

For the CDR3, the DNA is TGTGCCAGCAGTAGTGGACAGGGATTTTCCTACGAGCAGTACTTC. Amino acids: CASSSGQGFSYEQYF. The genes are TRBV5-6 and TRBJ2-7; 8 bases fit TRBD1. The CDR3 is made up of 15 amino acids. Germline V gene lookup returns CDR1 SGHDT and CDR2 YYEEEE. J was trimmed by 1 base and V by 5 bases; bases with no gene match: 8.

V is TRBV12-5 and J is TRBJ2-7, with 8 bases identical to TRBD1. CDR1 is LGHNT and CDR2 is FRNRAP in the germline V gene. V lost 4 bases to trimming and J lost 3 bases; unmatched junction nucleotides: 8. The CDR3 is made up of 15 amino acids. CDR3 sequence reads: CASGSGQGRFYEQYF. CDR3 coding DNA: TGTGCTAGTGGTTCCGGACAGGGTAGGTTCTACGAGCAGTACTTC.

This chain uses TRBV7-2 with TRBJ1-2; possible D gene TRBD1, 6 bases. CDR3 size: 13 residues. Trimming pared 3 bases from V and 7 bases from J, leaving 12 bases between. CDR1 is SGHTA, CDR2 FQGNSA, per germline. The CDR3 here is CASSFGGPFGYTF. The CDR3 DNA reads TGTGCCAGCAGCTTCGGGGGGCCGTTTGGCTACACCTTC. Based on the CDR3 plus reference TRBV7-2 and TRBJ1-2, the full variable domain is GAGVSQSPSNKVTEKGKDVELRCDPISGHTALYWYRQSLGQGLEFLIYFQGNSAPDKSGLPSDRFSAERTGGSVSTLTIQRTQQEDSAVYLCASSFGGPFGYTFGSGTRLTVV.

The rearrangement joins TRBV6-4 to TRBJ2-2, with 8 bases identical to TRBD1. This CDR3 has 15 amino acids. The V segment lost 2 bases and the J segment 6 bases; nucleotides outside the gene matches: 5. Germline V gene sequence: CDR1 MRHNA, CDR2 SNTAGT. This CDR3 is CASSDQQGGAGELFF. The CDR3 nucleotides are TGTGCCAGCAGTGACCAACAGGGGGGAGCCGGGGAGCTGTTTTTT.

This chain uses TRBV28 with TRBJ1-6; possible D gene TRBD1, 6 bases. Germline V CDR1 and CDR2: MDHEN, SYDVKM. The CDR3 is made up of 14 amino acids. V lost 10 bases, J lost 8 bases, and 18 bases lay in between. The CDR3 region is CATKGYREDSPLHF. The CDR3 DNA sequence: TGTGCCACCAAAGGCTACAGGGAAGATTCACCCCTCCACTTT.